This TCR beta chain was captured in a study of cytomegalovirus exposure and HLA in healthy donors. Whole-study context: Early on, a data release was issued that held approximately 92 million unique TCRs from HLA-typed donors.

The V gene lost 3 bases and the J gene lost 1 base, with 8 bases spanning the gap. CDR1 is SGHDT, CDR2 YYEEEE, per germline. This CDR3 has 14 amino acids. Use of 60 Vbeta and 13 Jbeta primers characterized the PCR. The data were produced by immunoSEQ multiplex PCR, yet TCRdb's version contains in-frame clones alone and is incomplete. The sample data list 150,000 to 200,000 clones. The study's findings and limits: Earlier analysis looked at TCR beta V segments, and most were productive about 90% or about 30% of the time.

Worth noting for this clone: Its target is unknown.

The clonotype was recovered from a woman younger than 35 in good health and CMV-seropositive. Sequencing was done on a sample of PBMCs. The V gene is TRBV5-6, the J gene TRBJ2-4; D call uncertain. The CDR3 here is CASSSRLAKNIQYF. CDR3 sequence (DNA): TGTGCCAGCAGCTCGCGCTTGGCCAAAAACATTCAGTACTTC. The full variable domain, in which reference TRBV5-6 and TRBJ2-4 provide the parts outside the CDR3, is DAGVTQSPTHLIKTRGQQVTLRCSPKSGHDTVSWYQQALGQGPQFIFQYYEEEERQRGNFPDRFSGHQFPNYSSELNVNALLLGDSALYLCASSSRLAKNIQYFGAGTRLSVL.